Below, 21 T cell receptor beta chains from the same sample are listed, as sequenced in a study of shared clonotypes between healthy human individuals. The assay was immunoSEQ multiplex PCR, and TCRdb's table has in-frame clones only and misses some. The sample carries hundreds of thousands of clones, roughly 96% recorded once. What was sequenced was memory CD8+ T cells sorted from blood. This sample's subset: CD45RO+ cells pooled with CCR7-negative TemRA cells. These receptors all stem from a man between 25 and 39 years old in good health.

On this clone itself: In the same sample, other DNA sequences code for this CDR3. The chain combines TRBV5-1 with TRBJ2-5; D gene unclear. CDR1 and CDR2 from the germline V gene are SGHRS and YFSETQ. CDR3 length: 12 residues. V was shortened by 3 bases and J by 5 bases, with 8 bases between the two germline ends. CDR3 loop: CASSSHRETQYF. CDR3 sequence (DNA): TGCGCCAGCAGCTCCCATAGGGAGACCCAGTACTTC.

In this sample, this clone turned up a few times. This chain connects TRBV6-5 to TRBJ2-7; 9 bases are a match to TRBD1. CDR1 is MNHEY and CDR2 is SVGAGI in the germline V gene. The CDR3 is 15 amino acids. Germline trimming cut 0 bases from V and 2 bases from J; bases unmatched to any gene: 2. The CDR3 reads CASSYSGTGPYEQYF. CDR3 DNA sequence: TGTGCCAGCAGTTACTCGGGGACAGGGCCCTACGAGCAGTACTTC.

This rearrangement joins TRBV11-2 to TRBJ1-4; no reliable D call. V lost 8 bases to trimming and J lost 5 bases, with 12 bases between them. Germline loops: CDR1 SGHAT, CDR2 FQNNGV. The CDR3 is made up of 13 amino acids. CDR3 in amino acids: CASGENGNEKLFF. Written as DNA, the CDR3 is TGTGCCAGCGGGGAAAACGGAAATGAAAAACTGTTTTTT.

As concerns this clone: Other DNA variants within this sample encode the same CDR3. The chain recombines TRBV5-1 with TRBJ1-2, with D uncertain. This CDR3 has 11 amino acids. The V end lost 0 bases, the J end lost 5 bases, and 2 bases lay between the germline ends. CDR1 and CDR2 (germline): SGHRS, YFSETQ. The CDR3 loop is CASSLGYGYTF. The CDR3 DNA reads as TGCGCCAGCAGCTTGGGATATGGCTACACCTTC.

This clone appeared once. The chain carries TRBV7-9 and TRBJ2-2; TRBD1 matches at 11 bases. V dropped 3 bases and J dropped 6; count of bases not matched to a gene: 6. Germline V gene lookup returns CDR1 SEHNR and CDR2 FQNEAQ (reference sequence). The CDR3 contains 16 residues. This CDR3 reads CASSLRPGQGAGELFF. The CDR3 nucleotides are TGTGCCAGCAGCTTGAGACCGGGACAGGGGGCCGGGGAGCTGTTTTTT. Full variable domain (outside the CDR3, taken from reference TRBV7-9 and TRBJ2-2): DTGVSQNPRHKITKRGQNVTFRCDPISEHNRLYWYRQTLGQGPEFLTYFQNEAQLEKSRLLSDRFSAERPKGSFSTLEIQRTEQGDSAMYLCASSLRPGQGAGELFFGEGSRLTVL.

The chain recombines TRBV5-1 with TRBJ2-1; D not certain. The germline V gene has CDR1 SGHRS and CDR2 YFSETQ. The CDR3 is 12 residues long. The V end was cut by 5 bases, the J end by 6 bases, with 9 bases between. CDR3: CASSGAINEQFF. CDR3 coding DNA: TGCGCCAGCAGTGGTGCGATCAATGAGCAGTTCTTC. Filled out from reference TRBV5-1 and TRBJ2-1, the complete variable domain reads KAGVTQTPRYLIKTRGQQVTLSCSPISGHRSVSWYQQTPGQGLQFLFEYFSETQRNKGNFPGRFSGRQFSNSRSEMNVSTLELGDSALYLCASSGAINEQFFGPGTRLTVL.

The CDR3: CASRRDRVGDTQYF. The CDR3 nucleotides read TGTGCCAGTCGCCGGGACAGGGTGGGAGATACGCAGTATTTT. The chain has TRBV28 and TRBJ2-3, with TRBD1 matching 9 bases. CDR3 length equals 14 residues. The trim removed 9 bases at V and 5 bases at J, leaving 9 bases unmatched. Germline-derived CDR1 and CDR2 are MDHEN and SYDVKM. Supplemented by reference TRBV28 and TRBJ2-3, the full variable domain reads DVKVTQSSRYLVKRTGEKVFLECVQDMDHENMFWYRQDPGLGLRLIYFSYDVKMKEKGDIPEGYSVSREKKERFSLILESASTNQTSMYLCASRRDRVGDTQYFGPGTRLTVL.

CDR3 sequence: CASSLVRFGRDEQFF. CDR3 bases: TGTGCCAGCAGCTTAGTACGGTTCGGTCGCGATGAGCAGTTCTTC. The rearrangement uses TRBV7-2 and TRBJ2-1; no clear D. The CDR3 is 15 residues long. Deletions cut 1 base from V and 8 bases from J, with 15 bases between. Looked up from germline, CDR1 is SGHTA and CDR2 is FQGNSA.

This chain links TRBV2 with TRBJ2-6, with D maybe TRBD2 (6 bases). CDR3 length: 15 residues. The V end lost 8 bases, the J end lost 2 bases, and 13 bases lay between the germline ends. The germline V gene encodes CDR1 SNHLY and CDR2 FYNNEI. The CDR3, as DNA: TGTGCCAGCGCTTCCACGGGGGCTGGGGCCAACGTCCTGACTTTC. Protein: CASASTGAGANVLTF.

This sequence joins TRBV6-6 and TRBJ1-5; 7 positions match TRBD1. The CDR3 runs to 15 residues. CDR1 is MNHNY and CDR2 is SVGAGI in the germline V gene (reference sequence). V was pared by 2 bases and J by 2 bases, with 3 bases of the junction left unmatched. The CDR3 protein is CASSYTTGGNQPQHF. CDR3 nucleotides: TGTGCCAGCAGTTACACAACAGGGGGCAATCAGCCCCAGCATTTT.

There are a few counts of this clone. The chain is built from TRBV6-1 and TRBJ1-4; a possible D gene is TRBD1 (6 bases). The length of the CDR3 is 16 residues. Germline lookup yields CDR1 MNHNS and CDR2 SASEGT. The germline V and J ends were trimmed by 1 base and 2 bases, with 11 bases remaining between them. CDR3 amino acids: CASSEGGGLTNEKLFF. CDR3 sequence (DNA): TGTGCCAGCAGTGAAGGAGGGGGGCTGACTAATGAAAAACTGTTTTTT.

V is TRBV5-8 and J is TRBJ2-5; TRBD2 matches 11 bases. This CDR3 contains 14 residues. From germline, CDR1 is SGHTS and CDR2 YDEGEE. The V gene end was trimmed by 9 bases and the J gene end by 4 bases; junction bases not matched to a gene: 8. The CDR3 DNA reads TGTGCCACCACTCGTGGACTAGCGGGAGAGACCCAGTACTTC. This sequence encodes CATTRGLAGETQYF.

This clone was observed a single time. The V and J genes are TRBV11-1 and TRBJ2-2; D unclear. Trimming removed 6 bases at V and 7 bases at J, with 6 bases between. The length of the CDR3 is 11 residues. Germline assignment: CDR1 SGHAT and CDR2 FQDESV (reference sequence). In DNA, the CDR3 is TGTGCCAGCAGTCGAAACGGGGAGCTGTTTTTT. It translates to CASSRNGELFF. Full variable domain (rest looked up from reference TRBV11-1 and TRBJ2-2): EAEVAQSPRYKITEKSQAVAFWCDPISGHATLYWYRQILGQGPELLVQFQDESVVDDSQLPKDRFSAERLKGVDSTLKIQPAELGDSAMYLCASSRNGELFFGEGSRLTVL.

J is TRBJ1-1 and V is TRBV7-3; D unclear. The V gene's germline CDR1 is SGHTA and CDR2 FQGTGA. The length of the CDR3 is 13 residues. V was shortened by 2 bases and J by 2 bases, with 6 bases between the two germline ends. The CDR3 nucleotides are TGTGCCAGCAGCTTAGGCAGTAACACTGAAGCTTTCTTT. As protein: CASSLGSNTEAFF.

The chain links TRBV10-3 to TRBJ1-3; 7 nucleotides align to TRBD1. The CDR3 runs to 16 residues. CDR1 ENHRY and CDR2 SYGVKD come from the germline V gene. With V trimmed by 0 bases and J by 1 base, 3 bases remained unmatched. CDR3 bases: TGTGCCATCAGTGAGTCCCCGACAGGGTCTGGAAACACCATATATTTT. It translates to CAISESPTGSGNTIYF.

The chain is built from TRBV4-2 and TRBJ2-3; the match to TRBD2 covers 8 bases. Germline CDR1 and CDR2: LGHNA and YNFKEQ. The CDR3 is 17 amino acids. V lost 1 base, J lost 4 bases, and 10 bases stayed unmatched. The CDR3 DNA is TGTGCCAGCAGCCAAGGGGAGAGCGGGAGAATTGCAGATACGCAGTATTTT. Amino acid sequence: CASSQGESGRIADTQYF.

The chain has TRBV7-9 and TRBJ1-2; the match to TRBD1 covers 7 bases. V gave up 6 bases and J gave up 7 bases; unmatched junction bases: 8. The CDR3 covers 13 residues. Germline V lookup: CDR1 SEHNR, CDR2 FQNEAQ (reference sequence). Here the CDR3 reads CASSSADRSGYTF. Here the CDR3 DNA reads TGTGCCAGCAGTTCGGCGGACAGGAGTGGCTACACCTTC.

V gene TRBV30 combines with J gene TRBJ2-7; the match to TRBD2 covers 11 bases. The CDR3 spans 16 residues. Germline V gives CDR1 GTSNPN, CDR2 SVGIG (reference sequence). J was trimmed by 4 bases and V by 2 bases; bases with no gene match: 10. In DNA, the CDR3 is TGTGCCTGGAGTCCCCCGGGACTAGCGGAGGGTTACGAGCAGTACTTC. This gives the protein CAWSPPGLAEGYEQYF.

The sample holds one count of this clone. This rearrangement joins TRBV5-1 to TRBJ1-3; the match to TRBD1 covers 7 bases. V was pared by 3 bases and J by 0 bases, with 6 bases of the junction left unmatched. The CDR3 has 16 residues. CDR1 and CDR2 (germline): SGHRS, YFSETQ. This CDR3 reads CASSSLAGGSGNTIYF. The CDR3 region has the DNA TGCGCCAGCAGCTCCCTGGCAGGGGGCTCTGGAAACACCATATATTTT.

Regarding this clone: A read error is likely, as this CDR3 ends without the conserved phenylalanine or tryptophan. No DNA is shown, since the ends of the CDR3 on it are uncertain; the CDR3 is the one TCRdb lists. The chain links TRBV21-1 to TRBJ1-4. TRBV21-1 is reported as a pseudogene. The CDR3 comprises 11 residues, both ends counted. The CDR3 protein is CASSGTGTPTV.

J is TRBJ2-7 and V is TRBV10-1; D assignment may be TRBD1 or TRBD2 (5 bases each). Trimming stripped 0 bases from V and 2 bases from J, with 8 bases between. The CDR3 is 14 residues long. Germline-derived CDR1 and CDR2 are WNHNN and SYGVQD (reference sequence). The CDR3: CASSESRDAYEQYF. For the CDR3, the DNA is TGCGCCAGCAGTGAGTCGAGGGACGCCTACGAGCAGTACTTC.